These T cell receptor beta chains were read from a single sample in a study of blood T cell repertoires in COVID-19. Assay used: immunoSEQ multiplex PCR; TCRdb lists only in-frame clones, some missing. The table includes tens of thousands of clones, around 90% detected once. Specimen: peripheral blood. Receptors were obtained from a human donor in a cohort sampled during active COVID-19. Both conserved end residues are part of each CDR3. Fields, in order: V gene, J gene, CDR3 protein.

V: TRBV25-1; J: TRBJ1-6; CDR3: CASSDFQGTSNSPLHF
V: TRBV7-2; J: TRBJ2-2; CDR3: CASSLVGSGSFTGELFF
V: TRBV28; J: TRBJ1-2; CDR3: CASSLSAQGGYGYTF
V: TRBV7-9; J: TRBJ2-5; CDR3: CASSLVSTGQETQYF
V: TRBV18; J: TRBJ2-2; CDR3: CASSPGSGNGELFF
V: TRBV5-6; J: TRBJ1-5; CDR3: CASSSSTYSNQPQHF
V: TRBV3-1/TRBV3-2; J: TRBJ1-6; CDR3: CASSQGAGGNSPLHF
V: TRBV6-2/TRBV6-3; J: TRBJ2-7; CDR3: CASSSQRGSYEQYF
V: TRBV18; J: TRBJ1-1; CDR3: CASSPGQNTEAFF
V: TRBV3-1/TRBV3-2; J: TRBJ2-7; CDR3: CASSQDRSAGEQYF
V: TRBV5-1; J: TRBJ1-5; CDR3: CASSLGTGDNQPQHF
V: TRBV27; J: TRBJ2-1; CDR3: CASSARTVREQFF
V: TRBV6-5; J: TRBJ1-2; CDR3: CASRDQGPSYTF
V: TRBV29-1; J: TRBJ2-2; CDR3: CSDGRVNTGELFF
V: TRBV6-2/TRBV6-3; J: TRBJ2-3; CDR3: CASSRDWTDTQYF
V: TRBV10-1; J: TRBJ2-7; CDR3: CASARPGTYEQYF
V: TRBV4-1; J: TRBJ2-5; CDR3: CASSQVFSASQETQYF
V: TRBV25-1; J: TRBJ1-1; CDR3: CASSVDRVGTEAFF
V: TRBV9; J: TRBJ2-2; CDR3: CASSVRVAGAVTGELFF
V: TRBV2; J: TRBJ1-6; CDR3: CASSERGLQNSPLHF
V: TRBV4-3; J: TRBJ1-1; CDR3: CASTAGPKGRDTEAFF
V: TRBV19; J: TRBJ2-3; CDR3: CASSLGGSSPDTQYF
V: TRBV10-1; J: TRBJ2-3; CDR3: CASSELAGGPEDTQYF
V: TRBV2; J: TRBJ2-6; CDR3: CASILLPGLAGTGANVLTF
V: TRBV28; J: TRBJ2-5; CDR3: CASSLEGVNQETQYF
V: TRBV4-3; J: TRBJ2-3; CDR3: CASSQRSGLAGGPVTDTQYF
V: TRBV7-2; J: TRBJ1-2; CDR3: CASTRAGGNHGYTF
V: TRBV2; J: TRBJ1-2; CDR3: CASSEGQGGNYGYTF
V: TRBV19; J: TRBJ2-1; CDR3: CASSSLPYSSYNEQFF
V: TRBV6-2/TRBV6-3; J: TRBJ1-6; CDR3: CASSYVRGQAGGSPLHF
V: TRBV4-1; J: TRBJ2-5; CDR3: CASSQERVSETQYF
V: TRBV19; J: TRBJ2-3; CDR3: CASSIPNRGADTQYF
V: TRBV27; J: TRBJ2-3; CDR3: CASSLGTGPTDTQYF
V: TRBV5-1; J: TRBJ2-2; CDR3: CASSLASARGAFGELFF
V: TRBV19; J: TRBJ2-2; CDR3: CASSWDRGSTGELFF
V: TRBV6-4; J: TRBJ1-5; CDR3: CASRVDIGRNQPQHF
V: TRBV4-1; J: TRBJ1-3; CDR3: CASSQGDSRYTIYF
V: TRBV27; J: TRBJ1-6; CDR3: CASSLMQGRGYNSPLHF
V: TRBV19; J: TRBJ2-7; CDR3: CASSLGLNYEQYF
V: TRBV29-1; J: TRBJ2-2; CDR3: CSVEDRRGRLGELFF
V: TRBV4-2; J: TRBJ1-3; CDR3: CASSQDHQVASGNTIYF
V: TRBV27; J: TRBJ2-5; CDR3: CASSSGLVGPETQYF
V: TRBV6-5; J: TRBJ1-2; CDR3: CASRRVGARGGYTF
V: TRBV18; J: TRBJ2-5; CDR3: CASSRGQQETQYF
V: TRBV2; J: TRBJ2-7; CDR3: CASSTETGIYYEQYF
V: TRBV30; J: TRBJ1-1; CDR3: CACEQGTNTEAFF
V: TRBV30; J: TRBJ1-5; CDR3: CAWSGGQYNQPQHF
V: TRBV10-1; J: TRBJ1-5; CDR3: CASSEVTQAHQPQHF